These T cell receptor beta chains were read from a single sample in a study of shared clonotypes between healthy human individuals. Sequenced by immunoSEQ multiplex PCR; TCRdb stores in-frame clones only, minus some. Of hundreds of thousands of clones detected, 96% appear once; the ten largest clones hold about 0.12%. The material sequenced was naive CD8+ T cells sorted from blood. The source of these receptors is a woman in her thirties in good health. Each CDR3 is given with its conserved first and last residue. Each record gives: D gene, V gene, J gene, clone size, CDR3 DNA, CDR3 protein. D genes are given only for firm matches. Expanded clones are given a class, and other clones once, few, many or no size at all.

>TRBD2|TRBV19|TRBJ2-7|-
TGTGCCACAAGACTAGCGGGAGGGGGATACGAGCAGTACTTC
CATRLAGGGYEQYF
>-|TRBV28|TRBJ1-1|few
TGTGCCAGCACCCGAACAACAGTGAACACTGAAGCTTTCTTT
CASTRTTVNTEAFF
>-|TRBV6-5|TRBJ1-1|-
TGTGCCAGCAGCGCAACTAGTATCACTGAAGCTTTCTTT
CASSATSITEAFF
>-|TRBV27|TRBJ1-1|-
TGTGCCAGCAGTTTATTGGGGTCAGGCACTGAAGCTTTCTTT
CASSLLGSGTEAFF
>-|TRBV21-1|TRBJ2-1|-
TGTGCCAGCAGGTGCGGGCTACACCATTCCGACAATGAGCAGTTCTTC
CASRCGLHHSDNEQFF
>TRBD1|TRBV4-1|TRBJ2-1|-
TGCGCCAGCAGCCAAGATTCCAGACCAGGGGGTGGCGATGAGCAGTTCTTC
CASSQDSRPGGGDEQFF
>TRBD2|TRBV11-2|TRBJ2-3|once
TGTGCCAGCAGCCCCCGGGCTAGCGGGAAGACAGATACGCAGTATTTT
CASSPRASGKTDTQYF
>TRBD2|TRBV6-5|TRBJ2-1|-
TGTGCCAGCAGTTCTACTAGCGGGAGGCCGTACAATGAGCAGTTCTTC
CASSSTSGRPYNEQFF
>TRBD1|TRBV19|TRBJ2-5|-
TGTGCCAGTAGTATCTTCGGGACAGACCTTGGGGTGACCCAGTACTTC
CASSIFGTDLGVTQYF
>-|TRBV19|TRBJ1-2|-
TGTGCCAGTAGTCCCTTGGGGTATGGCTACACCTTC
CASSPLGYGYTF
>-|TRBV28|TRBJ2-3|-
TGTGCCAGCAGCTCCCGGGGGGCGGGAGAAACAGATACGCAGTATTTT
CASSSRGAGETDTQYF
>-|TRBV19|TRBJ2-3|-
TGTGCCAGTTGTACAGATACGCAGTATTTT
CASCTDTQYF
>-|TRBV5-1|TRBJ2-5|-
TGCGCCAGCAGCTTGGTGGGGCAGAACCAAGAGACCCAGTACTTC
CASSLVGQNQETQYF
>TRBD2|TRBV4-1|TRBJ2-1|-
TGCGCCAGCAGCCAAGTTGCTAGCGGGATCGAGCAGTTCTTC
CASSQVASGIEQFF
>TRBD2|TRBV11-2|TRBJ2-2|-
TGTGCCAGCGTGGCGGGAGACACCGGGGAGCTGTTTTTT
CASVAGDTGELFF
>-|TRBV7-3|TRBJ2-2|-
TGTGCCAGCAGCTCCCTCCCATTTTCCGGGGAGCTGTTTTTT
CASSSLPFSGELFF
>TRBD1|TRBV5-5|TRBJ1-1|-
TGTGCCAGCAGCTCCTGGCAGGGGGCGGTTGAAGCTTTCTTT
CASSSWQGAVEAFF
>-|TRBV29-1|TRBJ2-2|-
TGCAGCGTTGTGTGGGATGCGAACACCGGGGAGCTGTTTTTT
CSVVWDANTGELFF
>TRBD1|TRBV27|TRBJ2-7|-
TGTGCCAGCCGTCCGGGGACAGGGACCCATTCCTACGAGCAGTACTTC
CASRPGTGTHSYEQYF
>-|TRBV1|TRBJ1-5|-
TGCACCAGCAGCCAAGTGAAGGGCACTGGGCCCCAGCATTTT
CTSSQVKGTGPQHF